This T cell receptor (beta chain) was identified in a study of T cells in Graves' hyperthyroidism and ophthalmopathy (dated by TCRdb to about 2019). Background on the whole study: Peripheral blood was collected at initial diagnosis, before any treatment. Prospective prediction of ophthalmopathy was tested in an independent validation cohort of 18 to 20 hyperthyroidism patients and 15 to 17 patients who later progressed to ophthalmopathy. The approximately 97 discovery patients were randomly divided into training and test sets at a 7:3 ratio. The paper describes TCR Vbeta CDR3 sequencing of 130 to 150 peripheral blood samples, made up of 43 ophthalmopathy patients, roughly 75 hyperthyroidism patients and roughly 17 progressor patients. The study also compared thyroid tissue and blood T-cell repertoires from more than five Graves' hyperthyroidism patients. To identify TCR V-J signatures that set the groups apart, the researchers used a discovery cohort of about a hundred patients, made up of some 41 with Graves' ophthalmopathy and some 56 with stable Graves' hyperthyroidism. After sampling, hyperthyroidism patients received methimazole starting at 30 mg daily, and ophthalmopathy patients received high-dose intravenous methylprednisolone. General study outcomes and caveats: A 13 V-J signature model separated ophthalmopathy from stable hyperthyroidism, with about 88% sensitivity and around 84% specificity in cross-validation and 80%/75% in testing. Sample size was not statistically predetermined, and investigators were not blinded to group allocation. Blood samples also contained most of the expanded thyroid clonotypes (frequency above 0.001), which suggests that blood repertoires may reflect thyroid immune responses. In validation, the model predicted progression to ophthalmopathy a median of around 6.5 months before onset, with about 64% sensitivity and 72.22% specificity.

Ophthalmopathy patients had moderately to severely active disease, Clinical Activity Score of at least 3, NOSPECS grade of at least 4, and duration under 3 months. Patients with uncontrolled infections, other autoimmune diseases, pregnancy or lactation were excluded. Diagnoses relied on clinical symptoms, serum thyroxine and TRAb, thyroid ultrasound and orbital computed tomography. Ficoll-Paque density gradient centrifugation was used to isolate PBMCs from about 10 ml of fresh peripheral blood. Trizol reagent was used to extract total RNA, and RNA quality was then checked on an Agilent 2100 Bioanalyzer. This clonotype was found many times. What this receptor recognizes is not known. Nothing much larger sits one base from this clone, and base qualities are not available. The TCR beta CDR3 regions were amplified from RNA transcripts. A first-round RT-PCR of the TCR CDR3 used the HTBI primer set with the Qiagen OneStep RT-PCR kit. A second multiplex PCR round built the libraries, followed by size selection and purification. The libraries were sequenced on an Illumina HiSeq2000 using paired-end 100 bp reads. The published analysis was carried out like this. SOAPnuke was used to process the raw data, with reads discarded if the reads contained adapters or uncalled bases, had a mean Phred below 15, or lacked an exact constant-primer or identifier match. High-quality paired reads were merged with COPE v1.2.5, and unique nucleotide sequences were defined as clonotypes. Clonotypes were aligned to IMGT TRBV, TRBD and TRBJ reference segments using MiTCR v1.1. Only V-J combinations with frequency above 0.0001, covering approximately 99% of repertoires, were analysed. The TCS score was defined as F50 (clonal expansion) divided by E x V (chaos), with BLOSUM62-based TCRdist calculated between CDR3 peptides within each V-J. Welch's t-statistics and random forest reduced roughly 530 V-J features to under 15, which were used in a naive Bayes classifier (R e1071). Clones were called with MiXCR by TCRdb after fastp trimmed the public reads at Q25, and only in-frame beta chains were retained. Rows matching on CDR3 protein sequence are summarized as one entry with the most common DNA and genes. For this entry, the V and J calls and clone size follow TCRdb and not the study's own pipeline. The sample table shows about 640,000 distinct CDR3 sequences, and under 25% are seen once. Around a third of the sample belongs to the ten largest clones.

Via the germline V gene, CDR1 is SGHDT and CDR2 YYEEEE. Taken from cysteine to phenylalanine, the CDR3 has 14 residues. The only DNA kept is the CDR3, 42 bases in frame from the first base. At the junction V is shortened by 3 bases and J by 2 bases; bases outside the gene matches: 2. The rearrangement joined TRBV5-6 to TRBJ1-1, with 9 bases matching TRBD1. The clonotype originates from a man aged 25-45 years with Graves' ophthalmopathy. Sequenced sample: blood. This receptor has the CDR3 CASSWGQGNTEAFF. The DNA sequence is TGTGCCAGCAGCTGGGGACAGGGCAACACTGAAGCTTTCTTT.